What follows are 17 T cell receptor beta chains derived from one specimen sequenced in a study of monozygotic twins with inflammatory bowel disease. TCRdb reworked the 5' RACE reads into one entry per CDR3 protein, no DNA. Found here are fewer than 450,000 distinct CDR3 sequences; the top ten clones hold approximately 2.4%. Sample: blood. The receptor set was obtained from a human donor with ulcerative colitis or Crohn's disease, or a healthy co-twin of an affected twin (not recorded which).

The gene calls are TRBV3-1 and TRBJ2-1; the D call from TCRdb, TRBD2, cannot be confirmed without DNA. Germline assignment: CDR1 LGHDT and CDR2 YNNKEL (reference sequence). This CDR3 is built from 13 residues. The CDR3 protein is CASRDFPYNEQFF.

The chain is built from TRBV20-1 and TRBJ1-2; absent DNA, TCRdb's TRBD1 call cannot be checked. This CDR3 is 15 amino acids long. Germline V lookup: CDR1 DFQATT, CDR2 SNEGSKA (reference sequence). This CDR3 reads CSARRPPGPIYGYTF.

The V and J genes are TRBV4-2 and TRBJ1-1; TCRdb's assignment of TRBD1 cannot be checked, as there is no DNA. The germline gives CDR1 LGHNA, CDR2 YNFKEQ. The CDR3 extends over 15 amino acids. CDR3 loop: CASSLPGTGFTEAFF.

The chain uses TRBV20-1 and TRBJ1-1; TCRdb designates TRBD1, a call that cannot be tested without DNA. The CDR3 has 15 amino acids. Germline CDR1 and CDR2: DFQATT and SNEGSKA (reference sequence). The CDR3 protein is CSADRGDIYNTEAFF.

The chain uses TRBV7-2 and TRBJ1-4; TCRdb lists TRBD1, though no DNA is available to test this call. The CDR3 covers 15 residues. Germline V CDR1 and CDR2: SGHTA, FQGNSA. The CDR3 region is CASSSQGSHNEKLFF.

CDR3 sequence reads: CASSLSQRGGNTQYF. The gene calls are TRBV11-2 and TRBJ2-3; there is no DNA to check the TCRdb D call of TRBD2. This CDR3 is built from 15 residues. CDR1 SGHAT and CDR2 FQNNGV come from the germline V gene. Using reference TRBV11-2 and TRBJ2-3 for the parts outside the CDR3, the full variable domain is EAGVAQSPRYKIIEKRQSVAFWCNPISGHATLYWYQQILGQGPKLLIQFQNNGVVDDSQLPKDRFSAERLKGVDSTLKIQPAKLEDSAVYLCASSLSQRGGNTQYFGPGTRLTVL.

V is TRBV20-1 and J is TRBJ1-5. Per germline, CDR1 DFQATT and CDR2 SNEGSKA (reference sequence). This CDR3 has 13 amino acids. The CDR3 sequence: CSARDNLNQPQHF.

This sequence joins TRBV29-1 and TRBJ2-7; TCRdb's D call, TRBD1, is unchecked because there is no DNA. Germline V gene sequence: CDR1 SQVTM, CDR2 ANQGSEA. The CDR3 extends over 14 amino acids. The CDR3 here is CSVRVGTEGYEQYF.

This chain links TRBV20-1 with TRBJ2-7; TCRdb's assignment of TRBD1 cannot be checked, as there is no DNA. The germline V gene has CDR1 DFQATT and CDR2 SNEGSKA (reference sequence). CDR3 size: 14 residues. The CDR3 reads CSARYNNRAYEQYF.

The CDR3 sequence: CASSQDLWTGPVDEQYF. The chain joins TRBV4-1 to TRBJ2-7; TCRdb selects TRBD1, and the lack of DNA leaves this call unchecked. Germline V CDR1 and CDR2: MGHRA, YSYEKL. The CDR3 has 17 amino acids.

The CDR3 spells CASSPWTGNTEAFF. The chain joins TRBV12-3 or TRBV12-4 to TRBJ1-1; as DNA is missing, the TRBD1 call by TCRdb cannot be tested. This CDR3 has 14 residues.

The CDR3 region is CASSQGTRYNEQFF. J is TRBJ2-1 and V is TRBV4-3. In germline, CDR1 is LGHNA, CDR2 YSLEER. This CDR3 has 14 residues.

This chain links TRBV6-5 with TRBJ1-5. Looked up from germline, CDR1 is MNHEY and CDR2 is SVGAGI. The CDR3 consists of 15 residues. The CDR3 loop is CASSYSAGTNQPQHF.

This sequence joins TRBV12-3 or TRBV12-4 and TRBJ2-7; TCRdb's D gene call, TRBD1, goes unchecked for lack of DNA. This CDR3 contains 14 residues. The CDR3 sequence is CASRRIGLGGEQYF.

J is TRBJ1-5 and V is TRBV20-1. The CDR3 totals 15 residues. The germline V gene has CDR1 DFQATT and CDR2 SNEGSKA (reference sequence). Here the CDR3 reads CSARERGGINQPQHF.

The chain combines TRBV6-1 with TRBJ1-2; TCRdb's assignment of TRBD1 cannot be checked, as there is no DNA. The CDR3 has 14 residues. Germline CDR1 MNHNS, CDR2 SASEGT. This chain's CDR3 is CASSQGGYLGGYTF.

The chain links TRBV25-1 to TRBJ2-1. The CDR3 length is 13 residues. The germline V gene has CDR1 MGHDK and CDR2 SYGVNS. This CDR3 reads CASSELTWNEQFF.